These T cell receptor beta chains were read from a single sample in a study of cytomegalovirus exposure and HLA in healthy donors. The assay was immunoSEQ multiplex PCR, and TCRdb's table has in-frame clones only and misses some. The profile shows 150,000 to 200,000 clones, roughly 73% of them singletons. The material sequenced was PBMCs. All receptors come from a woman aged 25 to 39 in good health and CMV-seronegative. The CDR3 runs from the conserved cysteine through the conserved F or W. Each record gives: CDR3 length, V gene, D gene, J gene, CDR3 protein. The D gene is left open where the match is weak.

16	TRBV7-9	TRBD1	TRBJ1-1	CASSQRLDRVGTEAFF
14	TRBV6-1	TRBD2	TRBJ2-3	CASSGGLGADTQYF
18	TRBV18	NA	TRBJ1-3	CASSPRPPGGGSGNTIYF
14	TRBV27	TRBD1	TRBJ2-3	CASTYDRGTDTQYF
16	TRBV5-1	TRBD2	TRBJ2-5	CASSIGLAGVGETQYF
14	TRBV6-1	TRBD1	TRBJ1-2	CASNKGGQGAGYTF
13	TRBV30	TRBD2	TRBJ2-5	CAWSGGRGETQYF
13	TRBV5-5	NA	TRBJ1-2	CASRPGGGNGYTF
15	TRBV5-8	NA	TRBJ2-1	CASSLAWEQENEQFF
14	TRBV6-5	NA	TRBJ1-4	CASSPSPSNEKLFF
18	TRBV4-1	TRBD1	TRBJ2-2	CASSQDRGQGEFTGELFF
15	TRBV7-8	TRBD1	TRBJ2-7	CASSLRTGATYEQYF
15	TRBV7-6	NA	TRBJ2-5	CASTPTWAAGETQYF
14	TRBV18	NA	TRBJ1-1	CASSPYGKETEAFF
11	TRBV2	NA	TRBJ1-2	CASPVNYGYTF
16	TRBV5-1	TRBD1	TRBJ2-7	CASSLGAGQGAYEQYF
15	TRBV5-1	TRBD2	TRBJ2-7	CASSRTSGRRYEQYF
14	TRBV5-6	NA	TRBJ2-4	CASSLRGAGNIQYF
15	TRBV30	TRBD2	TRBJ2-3	CAWSPTSGRPDTQYF
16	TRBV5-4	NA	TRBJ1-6	CASSLDSDPSDSPLHF
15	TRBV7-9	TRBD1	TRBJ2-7	CASSFEGTGPYEQYF
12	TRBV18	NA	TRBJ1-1	CASSPQGTEAFF
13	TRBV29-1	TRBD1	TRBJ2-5	CSVGQGIMGTQYF
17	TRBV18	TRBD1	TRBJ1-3	CASSPFGQGAARNTIYF
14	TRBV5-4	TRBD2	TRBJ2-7	CASSTGTSSGEQYF
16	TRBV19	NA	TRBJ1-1	CASSIQGIGMNTEAFF
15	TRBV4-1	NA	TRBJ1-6	CASSHYTQGNSPLHF
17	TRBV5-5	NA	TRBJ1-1	CASSLFHRALMNTEAFF
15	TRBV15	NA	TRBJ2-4	CATRHTQLNKNIQYF
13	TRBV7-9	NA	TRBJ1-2	CASRTSETDGYTF
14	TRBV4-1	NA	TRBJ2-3	CASSQSITTDTQYF
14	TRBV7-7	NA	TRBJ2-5	CASSLDRRQETQYF
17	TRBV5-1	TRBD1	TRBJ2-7	CASSTRVRDRAVYEQYF
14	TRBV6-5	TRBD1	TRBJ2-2	CASKGDRADGELFF
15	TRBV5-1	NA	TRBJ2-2	CASSPSSRRTGELFF
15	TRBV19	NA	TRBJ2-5	CASSIGWPRGETQYF
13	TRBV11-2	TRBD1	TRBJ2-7	CASSQGQGSEQYF
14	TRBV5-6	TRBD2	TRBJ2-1	CASSFGLAGVEQFF
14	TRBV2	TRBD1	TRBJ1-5	CASRARQGNQPQHF
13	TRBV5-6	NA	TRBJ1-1	CASSPVGGTEAFF
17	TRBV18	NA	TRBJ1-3	CASSPLKPPKSGNTIYF
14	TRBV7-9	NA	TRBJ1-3	CASSPVDMGNTIYF
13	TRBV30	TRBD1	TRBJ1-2	CAWSVQGAAGYTF
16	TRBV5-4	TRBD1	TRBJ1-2	CASSFSARDSHGGYTF
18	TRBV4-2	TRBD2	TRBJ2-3	CASSQDRLAGGLTDTQYF
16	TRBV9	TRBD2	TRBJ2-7	CASSVDASGTPYEQYF
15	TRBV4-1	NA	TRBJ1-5	CASSQDSRQGQPQHF
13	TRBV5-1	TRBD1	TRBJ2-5	CASTLQGDETQYF
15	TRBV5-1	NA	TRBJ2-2	CASSLSQSNTGELFF
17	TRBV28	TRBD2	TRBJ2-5	CASSSPWGREERETQYF
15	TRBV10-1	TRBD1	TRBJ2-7	CASSVDRASFYEQYF
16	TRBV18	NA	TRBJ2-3	CASSPAMGGLTDTQYF
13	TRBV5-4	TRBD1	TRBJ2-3	CASSYQGADTQYF
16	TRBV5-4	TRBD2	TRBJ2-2	CASSGSSGGAARELFF
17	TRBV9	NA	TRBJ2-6	CASSSPGDLAGANVLTF
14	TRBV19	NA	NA	CASSPEFGTYEQYF